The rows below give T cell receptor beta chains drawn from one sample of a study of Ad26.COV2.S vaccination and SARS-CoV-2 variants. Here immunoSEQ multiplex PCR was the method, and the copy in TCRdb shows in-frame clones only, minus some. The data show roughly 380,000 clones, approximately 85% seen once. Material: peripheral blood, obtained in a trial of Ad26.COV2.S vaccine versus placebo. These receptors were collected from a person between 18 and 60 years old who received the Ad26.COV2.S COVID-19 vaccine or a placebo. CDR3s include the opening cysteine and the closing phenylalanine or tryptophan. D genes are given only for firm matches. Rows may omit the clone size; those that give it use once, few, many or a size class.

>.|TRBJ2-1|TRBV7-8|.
CASSIGPGRTGDEQFF
TGTGCCAGCAGCATAGGTCCGGGGCGGACGGGGGATGAGCAGTTCTTC
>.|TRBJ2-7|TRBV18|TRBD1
CASSFPDRVDEQYF
TGTGCCAGCTCATTCCCGGACAGGGTTGACGAGCAGTACTTC
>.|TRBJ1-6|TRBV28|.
CASSLTGPYNSPLHF
TGTGCCAGCAGTTTAACGGGACCGTATAATTCACCCCTCCACTTT
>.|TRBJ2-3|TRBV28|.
CASILSGGPVDTQYF
TGTGCCAGCATTCTTAGTGGGGGGCCGGTAGATACGCAGTATTTT
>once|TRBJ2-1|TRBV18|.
CASSPPRDEQFF
TGTGCCAGCTCACCACCCAGGGATGAGCAGTTCTTC
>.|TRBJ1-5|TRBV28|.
CASRRTARNQPQHF
TGTGCCAGCAGGCGGACGGCCCGCAATCAGCCCCAGCATTTT
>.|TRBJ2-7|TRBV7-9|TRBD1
CASSSTGAPYEQYF
TGTGCCAGCAGTTCCACAGGGGCCCCCTACGAGCAGTACTTC
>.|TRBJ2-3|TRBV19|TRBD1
CASSLWTGEITDTQYF
TGTGCCAGTAGTCTTTGGACAGGGGAGATCACAGATACGCAGTATTTT
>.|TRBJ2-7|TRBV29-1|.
CSVMRALTYEQYF
TGCAGCGTTATGAGGGCCCTGACTTACGAGCAGTACTTC
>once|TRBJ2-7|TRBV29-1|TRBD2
CSVGGGSASIYEQYF
TGCAGCGTTGGGGGCGGGAGCGCCTCGATTTACGAGCAGTACTTC
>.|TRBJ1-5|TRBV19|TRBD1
CASSIEGTGDQPQHF
TGTGCCAGTAGTATAGAAGGGACAGGAGATCAGCCCCAGCATTTT
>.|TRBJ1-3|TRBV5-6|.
CASSSRSGNTIYF
TGTGCCAGCAGCAGTAGGTCTGGAAACACCATATATTTT
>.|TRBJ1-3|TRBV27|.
CASRQGSDTIYF
TGTGCCAGCAGACAGGGCAGCGACACCATATATTTT
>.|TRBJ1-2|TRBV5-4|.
CASSADSVSNYGYTF
TGTGCCAGCAGCGCGGACAGTGTATCGAACTATGGCTACACCTTC
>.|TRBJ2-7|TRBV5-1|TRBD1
CASSTGTGYLPYEQYF
TGCGCCAGCAGCACCGGGACAGGCTATCTCCCCTACGAGCAGTACTTC
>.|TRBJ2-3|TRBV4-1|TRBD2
CASSLAGGSWDTQYF
TGCGCCAGCAGCTTAGCGGGGGGTAGCTGGGATACGCAGTATTTT
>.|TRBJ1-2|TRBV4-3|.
CASSQDLRGSYGYTF
TGCGCCAGCAGCCAAGATTTAAGGGGCAGCTATGGCTACACCTTC
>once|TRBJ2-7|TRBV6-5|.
CASSYSNLYEQYF
TGTGCCAGCAGTTACTCGAACCTCTACGAGCAGTACTTC
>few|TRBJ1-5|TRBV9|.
CASSVDQGSQPQHF
TGTGCCAGCAGCGTAGACCAAGGCAGTCAGCCCCAGCATTTT
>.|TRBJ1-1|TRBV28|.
CASSLISVSKAFF
TGTGCCAGCAGTCTTATATCGGTGTCTAAAGCTTTCTTT
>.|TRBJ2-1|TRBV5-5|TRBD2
CASTRSGTSGSNEQFF
TGTGCCAGCACCCGATCCGGGACTAGCGGATCCAATGAGCAGTTCTTC
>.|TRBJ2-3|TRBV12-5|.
CASGLGDSGADTQYF
TGTGCTAGTGGTTTGGGCGATAGCGGTGCAGATACGCAGTATTTT
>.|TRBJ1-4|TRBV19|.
CASSPQGRHEKLFF
TGTGCCAGTAGTCCTCAGGGGAGGCATGAAAAACTGTTTTTT
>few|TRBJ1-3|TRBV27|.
CASMGHWGRGSGNTIYF
TGTGCCAGCATGGGTCATTGGGGCAGGGGCTCTGGAAACACCATATATTTT
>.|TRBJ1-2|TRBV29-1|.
CSARQVTGDYGYTF
TGCAGCGCCCGACAGGTAACAGGAGATTATGGCTACACCTTC
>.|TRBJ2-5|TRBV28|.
CASSFNGPDKIQYF
TGTGCCAGCAGTTTTAACGGGCCGGACAAAATCCAGTACTTC
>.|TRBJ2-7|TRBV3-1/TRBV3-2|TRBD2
CASSRLAGGAYEQYF
TGTGCCAGCAGCCGCCTAGCGGGGGGCGCCTACGAGCAGTACTTC
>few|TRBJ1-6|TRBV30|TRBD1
CAWRRGQGGSPLHF
TGTGCCTGGAGACGGGGACAGGGGGGTTCACCCCTCCACTTT
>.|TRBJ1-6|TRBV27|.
CASSYQGSNSPLHF
TGTGCCAGCAGTTACCAGGGCTCTAATTCACCCCTCCACTTT
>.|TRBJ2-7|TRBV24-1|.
CATSAEGLGEQYF
TGTGCCACCAGTGCGGAGGGCCTTGGCGAGCAGTACTTC
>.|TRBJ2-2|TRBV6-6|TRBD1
CASRPQGVNTGELFF
TGTGCCAGCAGGCCACAGGGGGTGAACACCGGGGAGCTGTTTTTT
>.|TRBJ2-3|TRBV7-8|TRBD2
CASSRTSGRAGGTDTQYF
TGTGCCAGCAGCCGGACTAGCGGGAGGGCGGGTGGCACAGATACGCAGTATTTT
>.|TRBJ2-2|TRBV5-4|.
CASSLSLENGELFF
TGTGCCAGCAGCTTGAGTTTGGAGAACGGGGAGCTGTTTTTT
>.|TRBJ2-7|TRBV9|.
CASSVAASSYEQYF
TGTGCCAGCAGCGTAGCAGCGAGCTCCTACGAGCAGTACTTC
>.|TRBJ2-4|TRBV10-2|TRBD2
CASSESTSGSKGAKNIQYF
TGCGCCAGCAGTGAGTCGACTAGCGGGAGTAAGGGAGCCAAAAACATTCAGTACTTC
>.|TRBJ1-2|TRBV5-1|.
CASSLEGRVGYTF
TGCGCCAGCAGCTTGGAGGGGCGCGTTGGCTACACCTTC
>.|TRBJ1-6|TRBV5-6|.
CASSRGRTWDSPLHF
TGTGCCAGCAGCCGGGGACGGACTTGGGATTCACCCCTCCACTTT
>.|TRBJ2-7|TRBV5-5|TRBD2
CASSLTSGIFSEQYF
TGTGCCAGCAGCTTAACTAGCGGGATATTTTCCGAGCAGTACTTC
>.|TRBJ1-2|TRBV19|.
CASSTEQSIVRYGYTF
TGTGCCAGTAGTACCGAACAGTCGATCGTTCGTTATGGCTACACCTTC
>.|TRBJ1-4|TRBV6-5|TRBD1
CASSYSQGVTNEKLFF
TGTGCCAGCAGTTACAGCCAGGGGGTAACTAATGAAAAACTGTTTTTT
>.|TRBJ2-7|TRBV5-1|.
CASSIEPGTPPRPNF
TGCGCCAGCAGCATAGAACCCGGGACTCCCCCTCGTCCGAACTTC
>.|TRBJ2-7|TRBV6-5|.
CASSRDVSYEQYF
TGTGCCAGCAGTCGGGACGTTTCCTACGAGCAGTACTTC
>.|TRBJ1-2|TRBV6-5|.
CASSYDQGLFGYTF
TGTGCCAGCAGTTACGATCAGGGGCTGTTTGGCTACACCTTC
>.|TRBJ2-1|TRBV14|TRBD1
CASSPRTGFSYNEQFF
TGTGCCAGCAGCCCCAGGACAGGGTTTAGTTACAATGAGCAGTTCTTC
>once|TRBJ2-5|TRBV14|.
CASSQDLALEKWGRETQYF
TGTGCCAGCAGCCAAGATCTAGCGCTGGAGAAATGGGGTCGAGAGACCCAGTACTTC
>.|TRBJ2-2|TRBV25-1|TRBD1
CASTKTGGANTGELFF
TGTGCCAGCACAAAGACAGGGGGCGCAAACACCGGGGAGCTGTTTTTT
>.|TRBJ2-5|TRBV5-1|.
CASSASRMGETQYF
TGCGCCAGCAGCGCTAGCCGGATGGGGGAGACCCAGTACTTC
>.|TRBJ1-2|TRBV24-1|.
CATSDRARNYGYTF
TGTGCCACCAGTGATCGCGCTAGGAACTATGGCTACACCTTC
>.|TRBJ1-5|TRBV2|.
CASNPLAQDQPQHF
TGTGCCAGCAACCCTCTGGCTCAGGATCAGCCCCAGCATTTT
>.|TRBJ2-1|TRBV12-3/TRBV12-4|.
CASSSYDGNEQFF
TGTGCCAGCAGTTCTTACGACGGCAATGAGCAGTTCTTC
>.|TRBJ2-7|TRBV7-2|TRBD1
CASSPSGQSSYEQYF
TGTGCCAGCAGCCCCTCGGGACAGAGCTCCTACGAGCAGTACTTC
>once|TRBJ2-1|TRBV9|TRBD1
CASSEGQTSYNEQFF
TGTGCCAGCAGCGAGGGACAGACCTCCTACAATGAGCAGTTCTTC
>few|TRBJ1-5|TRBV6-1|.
CASSERPTTYSNQPQHF
TGTGCCAGCAGTGAACGTCCGACGACGTATAGCAATCAGCCCCAGCATTTT
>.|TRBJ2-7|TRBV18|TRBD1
CASSPLGQGDEQYF
TGTGCCAGCTCACCACTAGGACAGGGGGACGAGCAGTACTTC
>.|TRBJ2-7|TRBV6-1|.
CASSESLIGGPLSSYEQYF
TGTGCCAGCAGTGAATCCCTCATTGGGGGGCCCCTGAGCTCCTACGAGCAGTACTTC
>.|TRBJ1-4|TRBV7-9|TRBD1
CASSLWGTGEDEKLFF
TGTGCCAGCAGCTTGTGGGGGACAGGGGAGGATGAAAAACTGTTTTTT
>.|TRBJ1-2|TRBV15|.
CATSREKGNGGYTF
TGTGCCACCAGCAGAGAAAAGGGGAATGGGGGCTACACCTTC
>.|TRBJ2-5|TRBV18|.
CASSPPSSPQETQYF
TGTGCCAGCTCACCACCGTCCAGCCCCCAAGAGACCCAGTACTTC
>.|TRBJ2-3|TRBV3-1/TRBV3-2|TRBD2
CASSQKVLGTSGTDTQYF
TGTGCCAGCAGCCAAAAAGTTCTGGGGACTAGCGGCACAGATACGCAGTATTTT
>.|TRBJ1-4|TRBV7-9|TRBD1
CASSLGAPTWDRGKLFF
TGTGCCAGCAGCTTAGGAGCACCAACATGGGACAGGGGAAAACTGTTTTTT